These 28 T cell receptor beta chains came from one sample sequenced in a study of cytomegalovirus exposure and HLA in healthy donors. Sequencing used immunoSEQ multiplex PCR; TCRdb keeps in-frame clones, though not all of them. The sample holds 250,000 to 300,000 clones, nearly 90% seen once. Specimen: PBMCs. The receptors originated from a woman between 18 and 29 years old in good health and CMV-seronegative.

The V gene is TRBV21-1, the J gene TRBJ2-6; the D segment call TRBD2 is taken from the table without a DNA check. TRBV21-1 is a listed pseudogene. The CDR3 extends over 15 amino acids. The CDR3 coding sequence is TGTGCCACCCCCAGGAGGCTAGCCGGGGCCAACGTCCTGACTTTC. Translated: CATPRRLAGANVLTF.

The chain carries TRBV27 and TRBJ1-1; tentatively, D is TRBD1 (6 bases). V was cut by 2 bases and J by 2 bases, with 12 bases left in between. CDR3 length equals 15 residues. CDR1 and CDR2 (germline): MNHEY, SMNVEV (reference sequence). In DNA, the CDR3 is TGTGCCAGCAGTTTAGGCGACAGGCGAAACACTGAAGCTTTCTTT. It yields the protein CASSLGDRRNTEAFF.

This clone showed up just once. The chain links TRBV27 to TRBJ2-1; D not resolved. Germline V lookup: CDR1 MNHEY, CDR2 SMNVEV (reference sequence). This CDR3 has 13 amino acids. V gave up 2 bases and J gave up 3 bases, with 5 bases separating them. CDR3 loop: CASSLVSYNEQFF. CDR3 nucleotides: TGTGCCAGCAGTTTAGTCAGCTACAATGAGCAGTTCTTC.

Notes on this clone: At one of its ends the junction is not consistent with the germline gene, which may arise from a read error. V gene TRBV28 combines with J gene TRBJ1-1, with a tentative D call TRBD1 (6 bases). The germline V gene has CDR1 MDHEN and CDR2 SYDVKM. The CDR3 contains 13 residues. Here the CDR3 DNA reads TGTGCCAGCAGAAAAGACAGGACTGAGTTATCTATCTTT. This gives the protein CASRKDRTELSIF.

The J gene is TRBJ2-7, the V gene TRBV28; D is unresolved. Germline CDR1 MDHEN, CDR2 SYDVKM. The CDR3 spans 12 residues. Deletions cut 3 bases from V and 6 bases from J, with 9 bases between. For the CDR3, the DNA is TGTGCCAGCAGTTTTTTCAGAGGCGAGCAGTACTTC. This sequence encodes CASSFFRGEQYF.

The chain recombines TRBV19 with TRBJ1-4, with D unclear. The CDR3 length is 14 residues. Germline lookup yields CDR1 LNHDA and CDR2 SQIVND (reference sequence). V was trimmed by 4 bases and J by 0 bases, leaving 6 bases between them. CDR3 residues: CASSRHATNEKLFF. In DNA form, the CDR3 reads TGTGCCAGTAGTAGACACGCAACTAATGAAAAACTGTTTTTT.

The gene calls are TRBV5-4 and TRBJ1-2; D unclear. V shed 0 bases and J shed 4 bases, with 10 bases lying between them. Germline lookup yields CDR1 SGHNT and CDR2 YYREEE (reference sequence). This CDR3 is 14 amino acids long. CDR3: CASSLGAETYGYTF. The CDR3 DNA reads TGTGCCAGCAGCTTGGGGGCTGAGACCTATGGCTACACCTTC.

The chain recombines TRBV10-3 with TRBJ1-1; a possible D gene is TRBD1 (6 bases). Germline CDR1 ENHRY, CDR2 SYGVKD. With 7 bases removed from V and 4 bases from J, the gap between germline ends came to 19 bases. The CDR3 extends over 15 amino acids. This CDR3 is CAIMEGGAGSTEAFF. CDR3 nucleotides: TGTGCCATCATGGAAGGGGGGGCAGGAAGCACTGAAGCTTTCTTT.

V gene TRBV6-6 combines with J gene TRBJ1-5; D is undetermined. The V gene's germline CDR1 is MNHNY and CDR2 SVGAGI (reference sequence). The CDR3 covers 15 residues. Trimming removed 6 bases at V and 1 base at J, with 13 bases between. DNA for the CDR3: TGTGCCAGCAGCCCCCCCAGTGTGAGCAATCAGCCCCAGCATTTT. Its translation: CASSPPSVSNQPQHF.

This chain links TRBV10-3 with TRBJ1-2, with 8 bases aligning to TRBD1. The CDR3 extends over 13 amino acids. The trim removed 8 bases at V and 2 bases at J, leaving 4 bases unmatched. Looked up from germline, CDR1 is ENHRY and CDR2 is SYGVKD. This CDR3 is CAIVGQGNYGYTF. Written as DNA, the CDR3 is TGTGCCATCGTCGGACAGGGCAACTATGGCTACACCTTC.

This clone was counted once. The J gene is TRBJ2-3, the V gene TRBV5-4; perhaps TRBD1 as D (6 bases). This CDR3 has 14 amino acids. Trimming removed 3 bases at V and 6 bases at J, with 14 bases between. The V gene's germline CDR1 is SGHNT and CDR2 YYREEE (reference sequence). DNA of the CDR3: TGTGCCAGCAGCTCTTCAGGGGAAATCGATACGCAGTATTTT. This gives the protein CASSSSGEIDTQYF.

The chain combines TRBV5-4 with TRBJ2-7; 12 bases agree with TRBD2. V shed 0 bases and J 2 bases; nucleotides not matched to a gene: 3. Germline V CDR1 and CDR2: SGHNT, YYREEE (reference sequence). This CDR3 has 16 residues. Here the CDR3 reads CASSLGGLAGTYEQYF. CDR3 bases: TGTGCCAGCAGCTTGGGCGGACTAGCGGGGACCTACGAGCAGTACTTC.

The V gene is TRBV7-3, the J gene TRBJ2-1; 9 positions agree with TRBD2. The CDR3 loop spans 16 amino acids. CDR1 is SGHTA and CDR2 is FQGTGA in the germline V gene. J gave up 0 bases and V 5 bases, and 5 bases lay outside the gene matches. As DNA, the CDR3 is TGTGCCAGCAGCCCAGATAGCGGGAGCTCCTACAATGAGCAGTTCTTC. Its protein product is CASSPDSGSSYNEQFF.

The V call is TRBV7-2, the J call TRBJ2-7; D may be TRBD1 (6 bases). V was trimmed by 5 bases and J by 5 bases, leaving 19 bases between them. Germline CDR1 and CDR2: SGHTA and FQGNSA. This CDR3 has 15 residues. CDR3 loop: CASSVELTGYHEQYF. CDR3 nucleotide sequence: TGTGCCAGCAGCGTAGAACTTACAGGGTACCACGAGCAGTACTTC.

This sequence joins TRBV4-1 and TRBJ2-1; 13 nucleotides align to TRBD2. Trimming took 4 bases from V and 10 from J; bases not matched to a gene: 7. This CDR3 has 15 amino acids. Germline CDR1 MGHRA, CDR2 YSYEKL. The DNA of the CDR3 is TGCGCCAGCAGCCGGGGACTAGCGGGAAGGGGGGAGCAGTTCTTC. It translates to CASSRGLAGRGEQFF.

The V call is TRBV4-3, the J call TRBJ2-4; 7 bases are a match to TRBD2. J lost 2 bases, V lost 0 bases, and 4 bases had no gene match. This CDR3 region has 16 residues. Germline lookup yields CDR1 LGHNA and CDR2 YSLEER. The CDR3 loop is CASSQDWRGSKNIQYF. Here the CDR3 DNA reads TGCGCCAGCAGCCAAGATTGGCGGGGGTCCAAAAACATTCAGTACTTC.

This clone appeared once. This chain connects TRBV15 to TRBJ1-3, with D possibly TRBD1 on 6 matching bases. Trimming cost V 8 bases and J 2 bases, with 10 bases left between them. Germline V gene lookup returns CDR1 LNHNV and CDR2 YYDKDF (reference sequence). The CDR3 has 13 residues. The CDR3 sequence: CATENRAGNTIYF. For the CDR3, the DNA is TGTGCCACCGAGAACAGGGCTGGAAACACCATATATTTT.

The gene calls are TRBV29-1 and TRBJ1-2; D call uncertain. Germline V gene sequence: CDR1 SQVTM, CDR2 ANQGSEA. This CDR3 contains 17 residues. Between the trimmed V and J ends, which lost 6 bases and 3 bases, there was a span of 26 bases. The CDR3 DNA is TGCAGCGTCACCACCGCGCCGGGCTCAATGAGGGACTATGGCTACACCTTC. Translation gives CSVTTAPGSMRDYGYTF. The whole variable domain, filled in from reference TRBV29-1 and TRBJ1-2, reads SAVISQKPSRDICQRGTSLTIQCQVDSQVTMMFWYRQQPGQSLTLIATANQGSEATYESGFVIDKFPISRPNLTFSTLTVSNMSPEDSSIYLCSVTTAPGSMRDYGYTFGSGTRLTVV.

The CDR3 region is CASTKKGGQGQNQPQHF. The CDR3 bases are TGTGCCAGCACCAAAAAGGGGGGACAGGGGCAAAATCAGCCCCAGCATTTT. The V gene is TRBV21-1, the J gene TRBJ1-5; TRBD1, the table's D call, was not compared with the DNA. TRBV21-1 is shown as a pseudogene. This CDR3 region has 17 residues.

The V call is TRBV21-1, the J call TRBJ2-1; TRBD2, the D gene given by the table, was not confirmed from the DNA. TRBV21-1 is shown as a pseudogene. The CDR3 loop spans 17 amino acids. The DNA of the CDR3 is TGTGCCAGCAGCAAAGCGCGGGGGCCGCCCTCCTACAATGAGCAGTTCTTC. Its translation: CASSKARGPPSYNEQFF.

The genes are TRBV7-9 and TRBJ2-5; 13 bases line up with TRBD2. This CDR3 has 15 amino acids. The V and J ends lost 5 bases and 2 bases, in that order; junction bases with no gene match: 2. Germline CDR1 is SEHNR and CDR2 is FQNEAQ (reference sequence). The chain's CDR3 is CASSGLAGDQETQYF. CDR3 in DNA: TGTGCCAGCAGCGGACTAGCGGGGGATCAAGAGACCCAGTACTTC. The variable domain in full, with the rest retrieved from reference TRBV7-9 and TRBJ2-5, is DTGVSQNPRHKITKRGQNVTFRCDPISEHNRLYWYRQTLGQGPEFLTYFQNEAQLEKSRLLSDRFSAERPKGSFSTLEIQRTEQGDSAMYLCASSGLAGDQETQYFGPGTRLLVL.

The CDR3 region is CASSGDSSLGKLFF. The CDR3 nucleotides read TGCGCCAGCAGCGGGGACAGCAGCTTGGGAAAACTGTTTTTT. The chain has TRBV5-1 and TRBJ1-4; 7 nucleotides align to TRBD1. Germline V lookup: CDR1 SGHRS, CDR2 YFSETQ. The V gene end was trimmed by 4 bases and the J gene end by 10 bases; junction bases not matched to a gene: 10. This CDR3 region has 14 residues. The full variable domain, with the rest looked up from reference TRBV5-1 and TRBJ1-4, is KAGVTQTPRYLIKTRGQQVTLSCSPISGHRSVSWYQQTPGQGLQFLFEYFSETQRNKGNFPGRFSGRQFSNSRSEMNVSTLELGDSALYLCASSGDSSLGKLFFGSGTQLSVL.

The sample holds a few counts of this clone. This chain uses TRBV6-5 with TRBJ1-6; D not resolved. Trimming took off 6 bases at V and 5 bases at J, with 11 bases between the two ends. The germline V gene encodes CDR1 MNHEY and CDR2 SVGAGI. There are 14 residues in the CDR3. CDR3 protein: CASRTGEDNSPLHF. The CDR3 DNA reads as TGTGCCAGCAGGACTGGGGAGGATAATTCACCCCTCCACTTT.

V is TRBV7-2 and J is TRBJ2-7; maybe TRBD1 (5 bases). The CDR3 spans 13 residues. Germline CDR1 is SGHTA and CDR2 is FQGNSA. With 4 bases removed from V and 0 bases from J, the gap between germline ends came to 7 bases. The CDR3 DNA is TGTGCCAGCAGCTCAGACAGCTCCTACGAGCAGTACTTC. Amino acids: CASSSDSSYEQYF.

The J gene is TRBJ2-3, the V gene TRBV6-1; TRBD2 aligns across 8 bases. The CDR3 is 15 residues long. V shed 5 bases and J 0 bases; nucleotides not matched to a gene: 4. Germline CDR1 is MNHNS and CDR2 is SASEGT. CDR3 protein: CASSLAGTSTDTQYF. The CDR3 DNA reads as TGTGCCAGCAGTCTAGCGGGTACAAGCACAGATACGCAGTATTTT.

The chain couples TRBV5-4 to TRBJ1-6; 10 bases agree with TRBD1. The germline CDR1 and CDR2 sequences are SGHNT and YYREEE (reference sequence). The CDR3 is 15 residues long. After removal of 5 bases from V and 8 bases from J, the junction contained 7 bases not matched to a gene. CDR3 nucleotides: TGTGCCAGCAGTACTGGGGACAGGGGCGATTCACCCCTCCACTTT. Protein: CASSTGDRGDSPLHF.

The chain carries TRBV6-5 and TRBJ2-5; the D gene is possibly TRBD2 (5 bases). Germline V gives CDR1 MNHEY, CDR2 SVGAGI. Trimming cost V 0 bases and J 3 bases, with 14 bases left between them. The CDR3 runs 16 residues. CDR3 loop: CASSYSIGPGEETQYF. CDR3 DNA sequence: TGTGCCAGCAGTTACTCGATTGGTCCCGGGGAAGAGACCCAGTACTTC.

The chain uses TRBV28 and TRBJ1-6, with 7 positions matching TRBD1. CDR3 size: 14 residues. After removal of 6 bases from V and 12 bases from J, the junction contained 11 bases not matched to a gene. CDR1 is MDHEN and CDR2 is SYDVKM in the germline V gene. CDR3 nucleotide sequence: TGTGCCAGCAGCCCGACAGGGACGAGCCGACCCCTCCACTTT. This gives the protein CASSPTGTSRPLHF.